The 12 T cell receptor beta chains below come from one sample, sequenced in a study of shared clonotypes between healthy human individuals. TCRdb keeps only in-frame clones here, not all; method: immunoSEQ multiplex PCR. The table lists about 820,000 clones, approximately 92% of them singletons, with around 24% in the top ten. Naivety among CD8 cells was defined by CD45RO negativity and positive CCR7 selection, thereby excluding terminally differentiated effector memory CD45RA+ cells. The sequenced sample consisted of naive CD8+ T cells sorted from blood. Receptors originate from a man aged 25-45 years in good health.

This clone was recorded once. The V call is TRBV13, the J call TRBJ2-1, with 7 bases lining up with TRBD2. CDR1 and CDR2 (germline): PRHDT, FYEKMQ (reference sequence). J lost 0 bases, V lost 4 bases, and 6 bases had no gene match. The CDR3 loop spans 16 amino acids. In DNA, the CDR3 is TGTGCCAGCAGCTCGTTGACTAGCCTCTCCTACAATGAGCAGTTCTTC. As protein: CASSSLTSLSYNEQFF.

As for this clone: The sample carries other DNA sequences with the same CDR3. The gene calls are TRBV27 and TRBJ2-7; 10 positions agree with TRBD1. The CDR3 extends over 15 amino acids. Germline trimming cut 0 bases from V and 4 bases from J; bases unmatched to any gene: 3. Germline-derived CDR1 and CDR2 are MNHEY and SMNVEV (reference sequence). CDR3 loop: CASSLSTGGSYEQYF. DNA for the CDR3: TGTGCCAGCAGTTTATCGACAGGGGGCTCTTACGAGCAGTACTTC.

The genes are TRBV7-9 and TRBJ2-7, with D possibly being TRBD1 (6 bases). CDR3 length: 16 amino acids. Trimming pared 4 bases from V and 4 bases from J, leaving 20 bases between. The germline V gene has CDR1 SEHNR and CDR2 FQNEAQ (reference sequence). This CDR3 is CASSSRTGTQKYEQYF. Written as DNA, the CDR3 is TGTGCCAGCAGCTCTCGTACCGGGACACAAAAATACGAGCAGTACTTC.

This chain connects TRBV11-2 to TRBJ2-7; unclear D gene. V was shortened by 4 bases and J by 0 bases, with 10 bases between the two germline ends. CDR3 length equals 14 residues. The germline CDR1 and CDR2 sequences are SGHAT and FQNNGV. The CDR3 DNA reads as TGTGCCAGCAGCTACGGACCCAGCTCCTACGAGCAGTACTTC. This encodes CASSYGPSSYEQYF.

As to this clone: Different DNA sequences within this sample yield the same CDR3. The chain has TRBV15 and TRBJ2-7; perhaps D is TRBD1 or TRBD2 (5 bases each). The ends were cut back, 0 bases at V and 5 bases at J, with 8 bases in the middle. Germline V CDR1 and CDR2: LNHNV, YYDKDF (reference sequence). This CDR3 has 13 residues. The CDR3 sequence: CATSRDRGHEQYF. Here the CDR3 DNA reads TGTGCCACCAGCAGAGATCGGGGCCACGAGCAGTACTTC.

This chain connects TRBV27 to TRBJ2-7; D gene ambiguous. This CDR3 has 15 amino acids. Trimming stripped 7 bases from V and 2 bases from J, with 18 bases between. CDR1 and CDR2 from the germline V gene are MNHEY and SMNVEV (reference sequence). CDR3 sequence reads: CASNPGPTRTYEQYF. CDR3 nucleotides: TGTGCCAGCAATCCCGGGCCTACCAGGACCTACGAGCAGTACTTC.

The chain recombines TRBV29-1 with TRBJ2-3, with D uncertain. This CDR3 region has 14 residues. Germline loops: CDR1 SQVTM, CDR2 ANQGSEA. V was trimmed by 6 bases and J by 4 bases, leaving 17 bases between them. The CDR3 DNA reads TGCAGCGTGGGAATGGTCGGACGGCCAGATACGCAGTATTTT. Protein sequence: CSVGMVGRPDTQYF.

This chain's CDR3 is CASSKSSSNQPQHF. The CDR3 DNA sequence: TGTGCCAGCAGCAAATCCAGTTCGAATCAGCCCCAGCATTTT. This chain uses TRBV21-1 with TRBJ1-5; the DNA was not used to check the table's D call, TRBD1. TRBV21-1 is reported as a pseudogene. This CDR3 comprises 14 residues.

This chain connects TRBV29-1 to TRBJ2-2; possibly TRBD1 for D (6 bases). Germline CDR1 reads SQVTM; CDR2 reads ANQGSEA. The CDR3 sequence is 17 residues long. The ends were cut back, 0 bases at V and 4 bases at J, with 18 bases in the middle. The CDR3 reads CSVEDRGGLRGTGELFF. CDR3 nucleotides: TGCAGCGTTGAAGATCGAGGAGGCCTCAGGGGCACCGGGGAGCTGTTTTTT.

J is TRBJ2-5 and V is TRBV27, with 12 bases lining up with TRBD2. The germline V gene encodes CDR1 MNHEY and CDR2 SMNVEV (reference sequence). This CDR3 has 16 residues. V gave up 5 bases and J gave up 2 bases; unmatched junction bases: 6. The CDR3 spells CASSVLAGGGQETQYF. In DNA, the CDR3 is TGTGCCAGCAGTGTACTAGCGGGAGGTGGGCAAGAGACCCAGTACTTC.

The chain joins TRBV28 to TRBJ1-3; D unresolved. This CDR3 contains 15 residues. Looked up from germline, CDR1 is MDHEN and CDR2 is SYDVKM. V was trimmed by 3 bases and J by 3 bases, leaving 12 bases between them. The CDR3 bases are TGTGCCAGCAGTTTGGTCGTCAACGTTGGAAACACCATATATTTT. This translates into CASSLVVNVGNTIYF.

The chain uses TRBV5-1 and TRBJ2-1; 7 bases are a match to TRBD2. The CDR3 covers 16 residues. V shed 0 bases and J 9 bases; nucleotides not matched to a gene: 12. Germline loops: CDR1 SGHRS, CDR2 YFSETQ. CDR3 sequence reads: CASSLAHAGTKSEQFF. In DNA form, the CDR3 reads TGCGCCAGCAGCTTGGCCCATGCAGGGACTAAGAGTGAGCAGTTCTTC. The complete variable domain, with remaining parts taken from reference TRBV5-1 and TRBJ2-1, reads KAGVTQTPRYLIKTRGQQVTLSCSPISGHRSVSWYQQTPGQGLQFLFEYFSETQRNKGNFPGRFSGRQFSNSRSEMNVSTLELGDSALYLCASSLAHAGTKSEQFFGPGTRLTVL.